This entry lists 9 T cell receptor beta chains sequenced from one sample in a study of blood T cell repertoires in COVID-19 (dated by TCRdb to the early 2020s). The library relied on the immunoSEQ multiplex PCR assay. In its TCRdb copy, this immuneACCESS table keeps in-frame sequences only and misses some clones. Where compared with another copy, unresolved V genes explain less than half of these, and the others have no known cause. This sample holds 230,000 or so clones; 80% to 90% were observed only once. The top ten hold approximately 6.6% of the sample. Sequencing input: PBMCs or T cells enriched from blood (not recorded which). These receptors came from a woman in her 50s who had been exposed to COVID-19.

The chain has TRBV6-1 and TRBJ2-7; 8 bases fit TRBD1. The germline gives CDR1 MNHNS, CDR2 SASEGT. The CDR3 has 14 residues. The J segment lost 0 bases and the V segment lost 3 bases, leaving 1 base of the junction unmatched. The CDR3 loop reads CASSDRGRSYEQYF. The CDR3 region has the DNA TGTGCCAGCAGTGACAGGGGGCGCTCCTACGAGCAGTACTTC.

The gene calls are TRBV3-1 (or the pseudogene TRBV3-2) and TRBJ1-1; 10 bases are shared with TRBD1. Germline CDR1 reads LGHDT; CDR2 reads YNNKEL (reference sequence). CDR3 length: 15 residues. The V segment lost 4 bases and the J segment 5 bases; nucleotides outside the gene matches: 7. In DNA, the CDR3 is TGTGCCAGCAGCCGACAGGGGGCATGGGAAACTGAAGCTTTCTTT. Translating gives CASSRQGAWETEAFF.

The chain has TRBV29-1 and TRBJ2-2; 10 bases match TRBD2. Germline V gene sequence: CDR1 SQVTM, CDR2 ANQGSEA. The CDR3 has 16 amino acids. Germline trimming cut 2 bases from V and 1 base from J; bases unmatched to any gene: 4. The CDR3 region has the DNA TGCAGCGTTGAACTAGCGGGGGCCGTGAACACCGGGGAGCTGTTTTTT. Protein product: CSVELAGAVNTGELFF.

The CDR3 loop is CASGPGHSGNTIYF. CDR3 nucleotides: TGTGCTAGTGGTCCGGGTCACTCTGGAAACACCATATATTTT. The chain recombines TRBV12-5 with TRBJ1-3; D is unclear. The CDR3 sequence is 14 residues long. CDR1 LGHNT and CDR2 FRNRAP come from the germline V gene. Trimming removed 5 bases from V and 0 bases from J, with 8 bases in between.

The table lists this clone with a count of one. The V and J genes are TRBV4-2 and TRBJ1-2; weak D call: TRBD1 (5 bases). The CDR3 extends over 14 amino acids. Trimming cost V 0 bases and J 2 bases, with 7 bases left between them. Germline assignment: CDR1 LGHNA and CDR2 YNFKEQ. CDR3 residues: CASSQDRANYGYTF. For the CDR3, the DNA is TGTGCCAGCAGCCAAGACAGGGCCAACTATGGCTACACCTTC.

This chain joins TRBV5-1 and TRBJ2-5, with 8 positions matching TRBD2. This CDR3 spans 15 amino acids. Looked up from germline, CDR1 is SGHRS and CDR2 is YFSETQ. V lost 3 bases and J lost 2; bases outside the gene matches: 6. The CDR3 reads CASSSPGGRQETQYF. The CDR3 DNA is TGCGCCAGCAGCTCTCCGGGAGGGCGGCAAGAGACCCAGTACTTC.

The chain combines TRBV12-5 with TRBJ1-5; no definite D call. Trimming removed 5 bases at V and 5 bases at J, with 7 bases between. The germline V gene encodes CDR1 LGHNT and CDR2 FRNRAP. This CDR3 has 12 amino acids. The CDR3 spells CASGMRYQPQHF. DNA for the CDR3: TGTGCTAGTGGTATGAGGTATCAGCCCCAGCATTTT.

This chain links TRBV5-1 with TRBJ1-1; D is uncertain. Germline V gives CDR1 SGHRS, CDR2 YFSETQ. The CDR3 consists of 14 residues. V shed 4 bases and J shed 10 bases, with 20 bases lying between them. The chain's CDR3 is CASSQPSLTGGAFF. Written as DNA, the CDR3 is TGCGCCAGCAGCCAGCCGAGTTTGACTGGCGGAGCTTTCTTT. Full variable domain (outside the CDR3, taken from reference TRBV5-1 and TRBJ1-1): KAGVTQTPRYLIKTRGQQVTLSCSPISGHRSVSWYQQTPGQGLQFLFEYFSETQRNKGNFPGRFSGRQFSNSRSEMNVSTLELGDSALYLCASSQPSLTGGAFFGQGTRLTVV.

The J gene is TRBJ2-7, the V gene TRBV27, with D unclear. CDR3 length: 15 amino acids. Germline CDR1 MNHEY, CDR2 SMNVEV (reference sequence). The V end was cut by 3 bases, the J end by 2 bases, with 14 bases between. CDR3 loop: CASSFQALSPYEQYF. The CDR3, as DNA: TGTGCCAGCAGTTTTCAAGCTTTGAGCCCCTACGAGCAGTACTTC.